A selection of T cell receptor beta chains follows, all from one sample in a study of OX40 agonist ivuxolimab in advanced cancers. Clones were read by immunoSEQ multiplex PCR, and TCRdb kept only the in-frame ones, dropping some. Among around 100,000 clones listed, about nine tenths were seen once. The specimen comprised CD4+ or CD8+ T cells sorted from blood, sampled in a trial of the OX40 agonist ivuxolimab. These receptors all come from an adult with an advanced solid tumor such as melanoma, head and neck, liver or kidney cancer. Each CDR3 is given with its conserved first and last residue. Each record gives: D gene, J gene, clone size, V gene, CDR3 length, CDR3 DNA, CDR3 protein. D genes are given only for firm matches. Size tells how often a clone was seen (once, few, many) or the class of an expanded clone, and some rows leave it out.

D gene: -
J gene: TRBJ1-5
clone size: -
V gene: TRBV27
CDR3 length: 14
CDR3 DNA: TGTGCCAGCAGTTTGATCCCGACATCACCGCCCCAGCATTTT
CDR3 protein: CASSLIPTSPPQHF

D gene: -
J gene: TRBJ2-3
clone size: -
V gene: TRBV30
CDR3 length: 15
CDR3 DNA: TGTGCCTGGAGTGTATCGGGACAAATCACAGATACGCAGTATTTT
CDR3 protein: CAWSVSGQITDTQYF

D gene: -
J gene: TRBJ2-2
clone size: once
V gene: TRBV27
CDR3 length: 12
CDR3 DNA: TGTGCCAGCGGCCGGTATACCGGGGAGCTGTTTTTT
CDR3 protein: CASGRYTGELFF

D gene: -
J gene: TRBJ2-1
clone size: -
V gene: TRBV7-8
CDR3 length: 13
CDR3 DNA: TGTGCCAGCAGCTCAGTACTAGTTCTGCAACAGTTCTTC
CDR3 protein: CASSSVLVLQQFF

D gene: TRBD1
J gene: TRBJ1-5
clone size: few
V gene: TRBV7-8
CDR3 length: 16
CDR3 DNA: TGTGCCAGCAGCTTAGCGGGACAGGGGGGCAATCAGCCCCAGCATTTT
CDR3 protein: CASSLAGQGGNQPQHF

D gene: -
J gene: TRBJ2-3
clone size: -
V gene: TRBV19
CDR3 length: 18
CDR3 DNA: TGTGCCAGTAGTATAGATCTGGGATGGGCAGGGAAGACAGATACGCAGTATTTT
CDR3 protein: CASSIDLGWAGKTDTQYF

D gene: -
J gene: TRBJ2-2
clone size: -
V gene: TRBV11-2
CDR3 length: 14
CDR3 DNA: TGTGCCAGCAGCTTCGAAGAGATCACCGGGGAGCTGTTTTTT
CDR3 protein: CASSFEEITGELFF

D gene: -
J gene: TRBJ1-6
clone size: -
V gene: TRBV9
CDR3 length: 15
CDR3 DNA: TGTGCCAGCAGCGTAGAGGGCAGTGATAATTCACCCCTCCACTTT
CDR3 protein: CASSVEGSDNSPLHF

D gene: TRBD1
J gene: TRBJ1-1
clone size: few
V gene: TRBV9
CDR3 length: 15
CDR3 DNA: TGTGCCAGCAGCCCCCTTGGGCAGGGGGCCCCTGAAGCTTTCTTT
CDR3 protein: CASSPLGQGAPEAFF

D gene: -
J gene: TRBJ2-7
clone size: -
V gene: TRBV6-6
CDR3 length: 12
CDR3 DNA: TGTGCCAGCAACAGTAACTCCTACGAGCAGTACTTC
CDR3 protein: CASNSNSYEQYF

D gene: -
J gene: TRBJ2-2
clone size: -
V gene: TRBV5-1
CDR3 length: 15
CDR3 DNA: TGCGCCAGTACCCCTAGCGCCGCGAACACCGGGGAGCTGTTTTTT
CDR3 protein: CASTPSAANTGELFF

D gene: -
J gene: TRBJ1-2
clone size: -
V gene: TRBV28
CDR3 length: 14
CDR3 DNA: TGTGCCAGCAGTTTACCGACAAGCAACTATGGCTACACCTTC
CDR3 protein: CASSLPTSNYGYTF

D gene: -
J gene: TRBJ2-7
clone size: -
V gene: TRBV7-5
CDR3 length: 15
CDR3 DNA: TGTGTCAGAAGCTTAGAGTGCAATCGGGCCTACGAGCAGTACTTC
CDR3 protein: CVRSLECNRAYEQYF

D gene: -
J gene: TRBJ1-1
clone size: -
V gene: TRBV5-4
CDR3 length: 16
CDR3 DNA: TGTGCCAGCAGTTCAGGGCAGGGCCCGGACGGCACTGAAGCTTTCTTT
CDR3 protein: CASSSGQGPDGTEAFF

D gene: -
J gene: TRBJ1-1
clone size: -
V gene: TRBV19
CDR3 length: 15
CDR3 DNA: TGTGCCAGTACCTCCTCCCCCGGAATGAACACTGAAGCTTTCTTT
CDR3 protein: CASTSSPGMNTEAFF